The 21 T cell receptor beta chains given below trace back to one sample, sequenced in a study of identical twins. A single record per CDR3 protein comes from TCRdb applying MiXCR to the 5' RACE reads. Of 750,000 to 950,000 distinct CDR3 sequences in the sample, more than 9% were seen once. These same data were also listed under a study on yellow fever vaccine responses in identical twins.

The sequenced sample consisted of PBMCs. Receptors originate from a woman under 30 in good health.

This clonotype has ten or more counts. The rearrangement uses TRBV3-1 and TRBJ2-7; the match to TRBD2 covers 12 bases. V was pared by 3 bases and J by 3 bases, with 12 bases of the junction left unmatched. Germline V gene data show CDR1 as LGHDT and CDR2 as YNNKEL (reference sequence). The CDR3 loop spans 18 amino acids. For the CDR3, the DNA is TGTGCCAGCAGCCATGGTTGGCGACTAGCGGGAGCAAACTACGAGCAGTACTTC. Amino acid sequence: CASSHGWRLAGANYEQYF.

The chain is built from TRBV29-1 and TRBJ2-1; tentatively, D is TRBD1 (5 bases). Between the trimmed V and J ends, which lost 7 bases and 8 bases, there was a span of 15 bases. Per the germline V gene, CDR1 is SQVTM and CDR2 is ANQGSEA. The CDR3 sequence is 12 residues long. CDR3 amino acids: CSAFRGFDEQFF. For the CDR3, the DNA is TGCAGCGCCTTTAGGGGTTTCGATGAGCAGTTCTTC.

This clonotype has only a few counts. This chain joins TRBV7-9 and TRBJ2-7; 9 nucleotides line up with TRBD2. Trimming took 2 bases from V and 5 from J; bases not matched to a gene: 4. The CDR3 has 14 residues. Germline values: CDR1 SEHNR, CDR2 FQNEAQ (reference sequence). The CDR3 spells CASSLRREGDEQYF. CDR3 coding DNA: TGTGCCAGCAGCTTACGGCGGGAGGGCGACGAGCAGTACTTC.

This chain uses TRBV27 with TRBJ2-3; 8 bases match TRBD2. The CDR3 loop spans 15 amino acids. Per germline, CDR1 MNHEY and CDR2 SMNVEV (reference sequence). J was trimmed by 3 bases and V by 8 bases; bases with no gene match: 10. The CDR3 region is CASLVRGGRTDTQYF. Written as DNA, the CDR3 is TGTGCCAGCCTCGTACGGGGGGGCCGGACAGATACGCAGTATTTT.

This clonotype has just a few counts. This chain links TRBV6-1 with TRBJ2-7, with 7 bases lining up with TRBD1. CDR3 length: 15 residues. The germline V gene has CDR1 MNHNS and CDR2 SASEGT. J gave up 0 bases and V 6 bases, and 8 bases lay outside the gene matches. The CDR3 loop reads CASSHRGLASYEQYV. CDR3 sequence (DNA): TGTGCCAGCAGCCACAGGGGTCTGGCCTCCTACGAGCAGTACGTC.

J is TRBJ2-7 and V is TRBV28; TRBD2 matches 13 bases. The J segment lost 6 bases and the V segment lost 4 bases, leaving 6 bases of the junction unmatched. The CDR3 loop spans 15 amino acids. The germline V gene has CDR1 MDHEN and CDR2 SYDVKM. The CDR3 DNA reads TGTGCCAGCAGTTATGGACTAGCGGGGGAAATCGAGCAGTACTTC. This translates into CASSYGLAGEIEQYF.

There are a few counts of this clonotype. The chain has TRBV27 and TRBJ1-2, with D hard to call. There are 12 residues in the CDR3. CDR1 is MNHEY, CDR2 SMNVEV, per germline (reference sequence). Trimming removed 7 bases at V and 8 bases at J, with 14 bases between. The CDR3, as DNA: TGTGCCAGCACCACCCACGTGGAAGGCTACACCTTC. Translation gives CASTTHVEGYTF.

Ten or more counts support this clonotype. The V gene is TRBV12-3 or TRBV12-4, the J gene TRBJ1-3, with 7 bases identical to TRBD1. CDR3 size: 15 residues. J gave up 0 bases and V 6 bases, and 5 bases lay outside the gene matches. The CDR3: CASRGQARSGNTIYF. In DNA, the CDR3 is TGTGCCAGCAGAGGACAGGCCCGCTCTGGAAACACCATATATTTT.

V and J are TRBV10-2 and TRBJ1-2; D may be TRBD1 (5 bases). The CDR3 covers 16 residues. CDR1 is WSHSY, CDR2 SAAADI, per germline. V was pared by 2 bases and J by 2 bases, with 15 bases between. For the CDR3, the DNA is TGCGCCAGCAGTGAGGGTAGGGGTCTATCGAACTATGGCTACACCTTC. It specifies CASSEGRGLSNYGYTF.

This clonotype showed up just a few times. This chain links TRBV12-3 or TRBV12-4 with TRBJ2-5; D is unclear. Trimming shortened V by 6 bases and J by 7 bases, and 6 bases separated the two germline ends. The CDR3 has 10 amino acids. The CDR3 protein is CASSHGTQYF. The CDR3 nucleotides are TGTGCCAGCAGCCATGGGACCCAGTACTTC.

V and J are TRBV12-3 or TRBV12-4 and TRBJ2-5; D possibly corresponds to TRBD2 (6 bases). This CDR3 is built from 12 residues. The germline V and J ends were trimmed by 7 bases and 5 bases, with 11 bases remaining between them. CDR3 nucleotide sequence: TGTGCCAGCACCGGGACTGGGGAGACCCAGTACTTC. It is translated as CASTGTGETQYF.

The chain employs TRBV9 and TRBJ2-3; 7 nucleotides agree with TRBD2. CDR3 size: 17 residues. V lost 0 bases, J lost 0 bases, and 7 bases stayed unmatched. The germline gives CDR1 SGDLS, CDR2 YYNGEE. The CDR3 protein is CASSVAVWRGSTDTQYF. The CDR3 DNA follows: TGTGCCAGCAGCGTAGCCGTTTGGCGGGGGAGCACAGATACGCAGTATTTT.

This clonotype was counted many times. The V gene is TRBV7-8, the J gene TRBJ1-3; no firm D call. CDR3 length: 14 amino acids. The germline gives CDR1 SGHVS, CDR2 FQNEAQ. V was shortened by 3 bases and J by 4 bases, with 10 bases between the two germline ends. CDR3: CASSFGFPGNTIYF. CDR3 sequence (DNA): TGTGCCAGCAGCTTCGGTTTTCCGGGAAACACCATATATTTT.

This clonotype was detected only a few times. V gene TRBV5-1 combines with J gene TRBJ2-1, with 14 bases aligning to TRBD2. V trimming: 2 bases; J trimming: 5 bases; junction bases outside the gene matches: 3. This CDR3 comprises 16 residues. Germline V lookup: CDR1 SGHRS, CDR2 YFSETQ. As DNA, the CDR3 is TGCGCCAGCAGCTTCCCGGGACTAGCGGGAGACAATGAGCAGTTCTTC. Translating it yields CASSFPGLAGDNEQFF.

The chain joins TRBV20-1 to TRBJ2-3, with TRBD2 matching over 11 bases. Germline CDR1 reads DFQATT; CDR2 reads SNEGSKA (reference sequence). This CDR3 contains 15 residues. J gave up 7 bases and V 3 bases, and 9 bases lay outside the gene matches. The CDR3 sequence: CSASRIAGGPNTQYF. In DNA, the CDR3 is TGCAGTGCTAGTCGGATAGCGGGGGGGCCAAATACGCAGTATTTT.

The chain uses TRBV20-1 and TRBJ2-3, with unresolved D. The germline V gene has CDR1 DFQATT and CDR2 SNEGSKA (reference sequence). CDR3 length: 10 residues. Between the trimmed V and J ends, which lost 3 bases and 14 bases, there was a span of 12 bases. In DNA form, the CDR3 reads TGCAGTGCTAGTGGCCAGTACCGGTATTTT. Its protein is CSASGQYRYF.

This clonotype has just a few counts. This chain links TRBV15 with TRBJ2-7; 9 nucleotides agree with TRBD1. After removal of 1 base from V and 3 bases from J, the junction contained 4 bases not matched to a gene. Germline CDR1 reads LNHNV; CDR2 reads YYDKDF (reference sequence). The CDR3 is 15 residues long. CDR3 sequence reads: CATSRGVTGGYEQYF. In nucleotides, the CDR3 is TGTGCCACCAGCAGAGGGGTGACAGGGGGCTACGAGCAGTACTTC.

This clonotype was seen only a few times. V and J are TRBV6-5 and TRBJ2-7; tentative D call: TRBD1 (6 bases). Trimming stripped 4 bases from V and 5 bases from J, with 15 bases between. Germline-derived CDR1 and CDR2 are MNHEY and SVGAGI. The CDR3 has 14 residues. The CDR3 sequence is CASSLTGKVNEQYV. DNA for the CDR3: TGTGCCAGCAGTTTAACAGGGAAGGTCAACGAGCAGTACGTC.

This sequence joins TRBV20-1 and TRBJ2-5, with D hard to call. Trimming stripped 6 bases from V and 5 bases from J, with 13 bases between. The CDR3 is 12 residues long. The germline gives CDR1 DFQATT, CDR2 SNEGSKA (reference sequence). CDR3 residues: CSAPGRYETQYF. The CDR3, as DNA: TGCAGTGCCCCAGGACGGTATGAGACCCAGTACTTC.

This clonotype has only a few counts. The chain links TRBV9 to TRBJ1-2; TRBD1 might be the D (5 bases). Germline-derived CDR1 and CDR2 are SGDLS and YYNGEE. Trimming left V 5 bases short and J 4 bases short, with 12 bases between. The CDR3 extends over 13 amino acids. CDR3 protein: CASRAQEPYGYTF. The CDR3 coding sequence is TGTGCCAGCAGAGCACAGGAACCCTATGGCTACACCTTC. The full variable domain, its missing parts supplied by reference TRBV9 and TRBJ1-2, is DSGVTQTPKHLITATGQRVTLRCSPRSGDLSVYWYQQSLDQGLQFLIQYYNGEERAKGNILERFSAQQFPDLHSELNLSSLELGDSALYFCASRAQEPYGYTFGSGTRLTVV.

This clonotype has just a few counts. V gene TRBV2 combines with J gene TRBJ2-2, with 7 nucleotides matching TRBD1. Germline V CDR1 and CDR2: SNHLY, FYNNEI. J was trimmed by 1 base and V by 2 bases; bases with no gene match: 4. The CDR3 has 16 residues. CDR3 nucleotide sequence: TGTGCCAGCAGTGAACAGGGGGAATTGAACACCGGGGAGCTGTTTTTT. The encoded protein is CASSEQGELNTGELFF.